The rows below give T cell receptor beta chains drawn from one sample of a study of shared clonotypes between healthy human individuals. Generated by immunoSEQ multiplex PCR, the TCRdb table keeps only in-frame clones and is missing some. This sample has some 980,000 clones, with approximately 80% found just once. Sequenced input: memory CD4+ T cells sorted from blood. All receptors come from a man aged 18 to 30 in good health. The CDR3 runs from the conserved cysteine through the conserved F or W. A D gene is named only where the DNA matches it firmly. A row's size may be missing; if present it is once, few, many or a size class.

D	V	J	size	DNA	CDR3
TRBD1	TRBV5-1	TRBJ2-3	few	TGCGCCAGCAGGGAGGGACAGGGCAACACAGATACGCAGTATTTT	CASREGQGNTDTQYF
.	TRBV28	TRBJ1-3	.	TGTGCCACAAAGGGGTCAGGTTCTGACTTCGGAAACACCATATATTTT	CATKGSGSDFGNTIYF
.	TRBV2	TRBJ1-2	once	TGTGCCAGCAGTCAAACCCTAGAGACCGCCAACTATGGCTACACCTTC	CASSQTLETANYGYTF
.	TRBV10-3	TRBJ2-7	.	TGTGCCACCTCACAAACCTACGAGCAGTACTTC	CATSQTYEQYF
.	TRBV5-1	TRBJ1-3	few	TGCGCCAGCAGCTTGGCAGGCAGTGGCGGCAACACCATATATTTT	CASSLAGSGGNTIYF
.	TRBV7-8	TRBJ1-3	.	TGTGCCAGCAGCTTAGGAGTCTCTGGAAACACCATATATTTT	CASSLGVSGNTIYF
.	TRBV2	TRBJ1-4	.	TGTGCCAGCAGTGAAGGCGGGGGGAAGGGTGTTACTAATGAAAAACTGTTTTTT	CASSEGGGKGVTNEKLFF
.	TRBV6-1	TRBJ2-7	.	TGTGCCAGCAGTGAACCTGGAGGGGGGATACACGAGCAGTACTTC	CASSEPGGGIHEQYF
.	TRBV9	TRBJ1-1	.	TGTGCCAGCAGCGAGGACCGTTTCACGGAAGACACTGAAGCTTTCTTT	CASSEDRFTEDTEAFF
.	TRBV18	TRBJ1-1	.	TGTGCCAGCTCACCATGGGGGGAGAGTACTGAAGCTTTCTTT	CASSPWGESTEAFF
.	TRBV2	TRBJ2-3	few	TGTGCCAGCAGTTATTACACAGATACGCAGTATTTT	CASSYYTDTQYF
.	TRBV18	TRBJ1-2	.	TGTGCCAGCTCACCAACCCAGGACGCTTACTATGGCTACACCTTC	CASSPTQDAYYGYTF
.	TRBV5-6	TRBJ1-6	.	TGTGCCAGCAGCCTGAGGGGGAGTCGCGGGAATTCACCCCTCCACTTT	CASSLRGSRGNSPLHF
TRBD2	TRBV7-2	TRBJ2-7	.	TGTGCCAGCAGCTTCGAACTAGCGGGATTGAAAACCTACGAGCAGTACTTC	CASSFELAGLKTYEQYF
.	TRBV9	TRBJ2-5	.	TGTGCCAGCAGCTTACAAGGGCAGGGAGAGACCCAGTACTTC	CASSLQGQGETQYF
.	TRBV30	TRBJ2-7	.	TGTGCCTGGAGTGTCCCCCGCTTTTTCTACGAGCAGTACTTC	CAWSVPRFFYEQYF
TRBD1	TRBV5-4	TRBJ2-5	.	TGTGCCAGCAGCTTCGAGACAGGGCTTAGCCAAGAGACCCAGTACTTC	CASSFETGLSQETQYF
.	TRBV6-5	TRBJ2-1	few	TGTGCCAGCAGTTACGAGGCCCGCGGTGAGCAGTTCTTC	CASSYEARGEQFF
.	TRBV6-5	TRBJ1-1	.	TGTGCCAGCAGCACAGCCGGGTCAGAAGCTTTCTTT	CASSTAGSEAFF
.	TRBV10-3	TRBJ1-4	.	TGTGCCATCAGTGAGTCCGGGGGGACCTCAAATGAAAAACTGTTTTTT	CAISESGGTSNEKLFF
.	TRBV6-1	TRBJ2-7	.	TGTGCCAGCAGCAAAGAGAGGGCTAACGAGCAGTACTTC	CASSKERANEQYF
.	TRBV2	TRBJ2-6	.	TGTGCCACCGCCCCCGAGAGCTCTGGGGCCAACGTCCTGACTTTC	CATAPESSGANVLTF
.	TRBV27	TRBJ1-1	.	TGTGCCAGCAGTGGGACTGCTCTGGGGAACACTGAAGCTTTCTTT	CASSGTALGNTEAFF
.	TRBV4-1	TRBJ1-2	few	TGCGCCAGCAGCCAAGAACAGGCAAGGAGCTACACCTTC	CASSQEQARSYTF
.	TRBV28	TRBJ1-1	.	TGTGCCAGCAGCAGAGGGGGATCTTTGAACACTGAAGCTTTCTTT	CASSRGGSLNTEAFF
.	TRBV6-6	TRBJ2-1	.	TGTGCCAGCAGTTACCCGGAAACGGTGGGGAATGAGCAGTTCTTC	CASSYPETVGNEQFF
TRBD1	TRBV2	TRBJ2-2	once	TGTGCCAGCAGTAACAGGGGCTCCGTCACCGGGGAGCTGTTTTTT	CASSNRGSVTGELFF
.	TRBV5-6	TRBJ1-1	.	TGTGCCAGCAGCTTGTCCGACGCAGGGTACGTGCCTGAAGCTTTCTTT	CASSLSDAGYVPEAFF
.	TRBV7-2	TRBJ2-7	once	TGTGCCAGCAGCTTAGTAAGTTGGGACGAGCAGTACTTC	CASSLVSWDEQYF
.	TRBV18	TRBJ2-5	few	TGTGCCAGCTCACCACCGGGGGAGACCCAGTACTTC	CASSPPGETQYF
.	TRBV2	TRBJ2-3	.	TGTGCCAGCAGTGAACTGGGTACGCAGTATTTT	CASSELGTQYF
.	TRBV19	TRBJ1-5	.	TGTGCCAGTAGTATATCAGGGCCGACCCAGCATTTT	CASSISGPTQHF
.	TRBV5-1	TRBJ1-5	.	TGCGCCAGCAGCCCGATAGGGGGAGGCAATCAGCCCCAGCATTTT	CASSPIGGGNQPQHF
.	TRBV30	TRBJ1-6	few	TGTGCCTGGAGTGTAAAAGGGCAGGGTTATTCACCCCTCCACTTT	CAWSVKGQGYSPLHF
TRBD2	TRBV11-2	TRBJ2-3	.	TGTGCCAGCAGCCTCCGACTAGCGGGAGGGACAGATACGCAGTATTTT	CASSLRLAGGTDTQYF